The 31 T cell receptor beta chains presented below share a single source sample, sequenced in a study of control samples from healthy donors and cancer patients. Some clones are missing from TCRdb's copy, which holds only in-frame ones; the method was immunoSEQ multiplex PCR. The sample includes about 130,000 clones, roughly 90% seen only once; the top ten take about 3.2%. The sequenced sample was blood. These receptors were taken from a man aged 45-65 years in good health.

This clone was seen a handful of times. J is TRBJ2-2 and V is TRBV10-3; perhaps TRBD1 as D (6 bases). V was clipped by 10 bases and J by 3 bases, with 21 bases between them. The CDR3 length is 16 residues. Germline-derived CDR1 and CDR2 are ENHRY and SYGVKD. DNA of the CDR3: TGTGCCAGTAAAGATAGTACAGGGCGCGACACCGGGGAGCTGTTTTTT. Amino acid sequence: CASKDSTGRDTGELFF.

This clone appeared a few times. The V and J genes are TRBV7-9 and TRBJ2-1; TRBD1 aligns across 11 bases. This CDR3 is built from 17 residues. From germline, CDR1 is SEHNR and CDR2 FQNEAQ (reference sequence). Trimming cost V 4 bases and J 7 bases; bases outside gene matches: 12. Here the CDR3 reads CASSSYGGTGGWNEQFF. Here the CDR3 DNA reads TGTGCCAGCAGCTCCTATGGCGGGACAGGGGGTTGGAATGAGCAGTTCTTC.

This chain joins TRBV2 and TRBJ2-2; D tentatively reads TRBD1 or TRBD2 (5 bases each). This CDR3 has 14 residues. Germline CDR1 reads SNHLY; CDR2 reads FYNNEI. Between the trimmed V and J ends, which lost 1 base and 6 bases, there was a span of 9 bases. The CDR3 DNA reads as TGTGCCAGCAGTGAAGGGGGGTGGGCCGGGGAGCTGTTTTTT. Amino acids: CASSEGGWAGELFF.

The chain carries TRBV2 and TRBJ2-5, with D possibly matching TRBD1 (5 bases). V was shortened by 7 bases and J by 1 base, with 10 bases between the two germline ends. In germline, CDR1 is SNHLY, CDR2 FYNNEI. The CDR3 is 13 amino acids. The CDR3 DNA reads TGTGCCAGCATGGGGCTGGTCCAAGAGACCCAGTACTTC. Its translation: CASMGLVQETQYF.

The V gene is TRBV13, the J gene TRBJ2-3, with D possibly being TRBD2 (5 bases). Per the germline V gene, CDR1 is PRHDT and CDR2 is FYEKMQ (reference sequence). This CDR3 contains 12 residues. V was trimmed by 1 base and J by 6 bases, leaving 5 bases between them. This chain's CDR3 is CASSLAGDTQYF. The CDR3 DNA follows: TGTGCCAGCAGCTTAGCGGGGGATACGCAGTATTTT. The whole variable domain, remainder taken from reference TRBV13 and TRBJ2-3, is AAGVIQSPRHLIKEKRETATLKCYPIPRHDTVYWYQQGPGQDPQFLISFYEKMQSDKGSIPDRFSAQQFSDYHSELNMSSLELGDSALYFCASSLAGDTQYFGPGTRLTVL.

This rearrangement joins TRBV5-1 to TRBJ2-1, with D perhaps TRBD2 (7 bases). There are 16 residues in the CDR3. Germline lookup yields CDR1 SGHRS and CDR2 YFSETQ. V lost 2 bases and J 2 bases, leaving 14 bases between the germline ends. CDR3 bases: TGCGCCAGCAGCTTCGACCGCGGGGGCCCCTACAATGAGCAGTTCTTC. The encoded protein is CASSFDRGGPYNEQFF.

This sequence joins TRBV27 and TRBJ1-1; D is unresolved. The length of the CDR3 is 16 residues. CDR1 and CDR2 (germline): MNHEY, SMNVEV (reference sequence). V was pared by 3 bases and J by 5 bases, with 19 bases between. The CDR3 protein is CASSFLSGRLGTEAFF. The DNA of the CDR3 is TGTGCCAGCAGTTTCCTCTCGGGCAGGCTGGGGACTGAAGCTTTCTTT.

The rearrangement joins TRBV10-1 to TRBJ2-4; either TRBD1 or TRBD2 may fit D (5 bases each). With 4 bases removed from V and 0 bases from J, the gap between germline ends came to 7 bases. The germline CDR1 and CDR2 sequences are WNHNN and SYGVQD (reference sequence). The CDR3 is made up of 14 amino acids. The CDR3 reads CASSAGTAKNIQYF. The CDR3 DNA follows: TGCGCCAGCAGTGCGGGGACAGCCAAAAACATTCAGTACTTC.

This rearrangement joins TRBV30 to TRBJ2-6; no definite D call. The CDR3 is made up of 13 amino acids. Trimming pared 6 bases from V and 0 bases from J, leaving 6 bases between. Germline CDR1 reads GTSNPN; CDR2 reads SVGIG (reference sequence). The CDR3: CACRSSGANVLTF. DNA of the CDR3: TGTGCCTGTAGGAGCTCTGGGGCCAACGTCCTGACTTTC.

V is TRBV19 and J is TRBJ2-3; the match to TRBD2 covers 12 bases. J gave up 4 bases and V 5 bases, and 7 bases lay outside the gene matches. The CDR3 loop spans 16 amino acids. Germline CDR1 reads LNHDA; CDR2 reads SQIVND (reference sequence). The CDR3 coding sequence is TGTGCCAGTAGTCTGACTAGCGGGGGACCAGCAGATACGCAGTATTTT. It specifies CASSLTSGGPADTQYF.

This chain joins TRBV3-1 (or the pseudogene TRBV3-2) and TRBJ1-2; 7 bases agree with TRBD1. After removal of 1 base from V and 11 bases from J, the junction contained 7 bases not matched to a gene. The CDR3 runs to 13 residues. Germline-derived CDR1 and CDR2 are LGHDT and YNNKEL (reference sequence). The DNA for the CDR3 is TGTGCCAGCAGCCAAGCCAGGGACAGCTCTTACACCTTC. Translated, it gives CASSQARDSSYTF.

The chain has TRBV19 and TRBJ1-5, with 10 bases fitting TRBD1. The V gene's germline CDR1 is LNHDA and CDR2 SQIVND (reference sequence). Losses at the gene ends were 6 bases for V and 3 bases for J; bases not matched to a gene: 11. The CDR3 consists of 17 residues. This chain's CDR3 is CASRNLGQGVSNQPQHF. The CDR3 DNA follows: TGTGCCAGTAGAAACCTCGGACAGGGGGTCTCCAATCAGCCCCAGCATTTT.

Here the CDR3 reads CASRSRGDNYGYTF. CDR3 in DNA: TGTGCCAGCCGGAGCAGGGGGGATAACTATGGCTACACCTTC. The chain couples TRBV19 to TRBJ1-2; 7 nucleotides align to TRBD1. V trimming: 9 bases; J trimming: 1 base; junction bases outside the gene matches: 8. Germline V gives CDR1 LNHDA, CDR2 SQIVND (reference sequence). The CDR3 has 14 residues.

CDR3 bases: TGTGCCAGCAGCTTGAGGGGGACAGCGAACTATGGCTACACCTTC. It yields the protein CASSLRGTANYGYTF. The chain couples TRBV5-4 to TRBJ1-2; 7 bases are a match to TRBD1. Germline assignment: CDR1 SGHNT and CDR2 YYREEE (reference sequence). The CDR3 has 15 residues. The junction had 5 bases not matched to a gene; V was cut back by 1 base and J by 2 bases.

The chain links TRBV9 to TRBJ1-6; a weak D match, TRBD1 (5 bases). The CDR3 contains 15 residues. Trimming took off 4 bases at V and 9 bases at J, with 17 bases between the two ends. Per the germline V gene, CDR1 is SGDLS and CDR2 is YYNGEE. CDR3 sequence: CASSLGLGGGSPLHF. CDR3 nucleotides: TGTGCCAGCAGCTTAGGGCTCGGGGGGGGTTCACCCCTCCACTTT.

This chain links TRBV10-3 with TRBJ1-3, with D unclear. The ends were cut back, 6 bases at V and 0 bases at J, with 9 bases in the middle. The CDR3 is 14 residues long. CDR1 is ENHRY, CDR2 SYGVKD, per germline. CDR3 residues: CAIRDGNSGNTIYF. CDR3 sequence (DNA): TGTGCCATCAGGGACGGCAACTCTGGAAACACCATATATTTT.

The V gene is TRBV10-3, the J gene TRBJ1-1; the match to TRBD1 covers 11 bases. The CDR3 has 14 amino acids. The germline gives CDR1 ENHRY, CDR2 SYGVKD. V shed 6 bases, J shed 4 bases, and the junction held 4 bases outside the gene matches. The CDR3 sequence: CAIRGQGEGTEAFF. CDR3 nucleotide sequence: TGTGCCATCAGGGGACAGGGGGAGGGCACTGAAGCTTTCTTT.

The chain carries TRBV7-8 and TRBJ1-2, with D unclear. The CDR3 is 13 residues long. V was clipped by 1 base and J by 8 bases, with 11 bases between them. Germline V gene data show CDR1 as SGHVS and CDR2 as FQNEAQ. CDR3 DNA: TGTGCCAGCAGCTTAGAGGGCTTCGGGGGCTACACCTTC. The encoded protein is CASSLEGFGGYTF.

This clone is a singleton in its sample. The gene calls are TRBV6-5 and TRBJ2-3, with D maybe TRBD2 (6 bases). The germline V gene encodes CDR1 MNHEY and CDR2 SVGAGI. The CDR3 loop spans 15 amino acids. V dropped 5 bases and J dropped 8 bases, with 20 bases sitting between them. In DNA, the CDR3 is TGTGCCAGCAGTAGGACTACACCCGGTTTCGGTACGCAGTATTTT. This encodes CASSRTTPGFGTQYF.

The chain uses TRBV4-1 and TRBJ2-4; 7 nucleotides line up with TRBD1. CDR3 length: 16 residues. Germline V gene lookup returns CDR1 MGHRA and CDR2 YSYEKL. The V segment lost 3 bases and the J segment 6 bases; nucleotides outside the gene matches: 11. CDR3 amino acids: CASSQSSGTDPNIQYF. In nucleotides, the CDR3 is TGCGCCAGCAGCCAGTCTTCCGGGACAGACCCAAACATTCAGTACTTC.

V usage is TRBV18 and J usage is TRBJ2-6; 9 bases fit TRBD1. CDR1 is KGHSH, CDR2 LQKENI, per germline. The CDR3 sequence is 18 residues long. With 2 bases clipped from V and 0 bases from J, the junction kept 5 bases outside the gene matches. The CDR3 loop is CASSPGQGLGSGANVLTF. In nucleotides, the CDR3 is TGTGCCAGCTCACCAGGACAGGGGTTAGGCTCTGGGGCCAACGTCCTGACTTTC.

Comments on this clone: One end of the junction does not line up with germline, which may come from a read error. In DNA, the CDR3 is TGTGCCACCAAGGATGGGTCTTTGGGGGAAGAGGCCCAGTACTTC. As protein: CATKDGSLGEEAQYF. The rearrangement links TRBV24-1 to TRBJ2-5, with D perhaps being TRBD1 or TRBD2 (5 bases each). The germline CDR1 and CDR2 sequences are KGHDR and SFDVKD. This CDR3 comprises 15 residues.

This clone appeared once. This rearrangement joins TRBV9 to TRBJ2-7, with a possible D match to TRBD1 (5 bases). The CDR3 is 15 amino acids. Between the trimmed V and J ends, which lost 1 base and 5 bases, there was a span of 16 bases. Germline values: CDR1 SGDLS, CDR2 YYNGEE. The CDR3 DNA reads TGTGCCAGCAGCGTAAGTTTCAGGGAAAGAAACGAGCAGTACTTC. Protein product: CASSVSFRERNEQYF.

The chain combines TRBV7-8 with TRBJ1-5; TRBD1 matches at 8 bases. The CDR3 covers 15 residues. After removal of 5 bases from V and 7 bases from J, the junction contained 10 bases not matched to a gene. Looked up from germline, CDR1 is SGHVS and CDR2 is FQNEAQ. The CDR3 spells CASSPMDRAEQPQHF. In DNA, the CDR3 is TGTGCCAGCAGCCCGATGGACAGGGCGGAGCAGCCCCAGCATTTT.

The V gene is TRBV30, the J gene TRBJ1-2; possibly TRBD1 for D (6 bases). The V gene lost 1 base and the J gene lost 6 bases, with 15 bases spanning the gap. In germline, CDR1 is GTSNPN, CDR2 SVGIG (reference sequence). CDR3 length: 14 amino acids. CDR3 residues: CAWSADSALNGYTF. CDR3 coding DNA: TGTGCCTGGAGTGCGGACAGCGCGTTAAATGGCTACACCTTC.

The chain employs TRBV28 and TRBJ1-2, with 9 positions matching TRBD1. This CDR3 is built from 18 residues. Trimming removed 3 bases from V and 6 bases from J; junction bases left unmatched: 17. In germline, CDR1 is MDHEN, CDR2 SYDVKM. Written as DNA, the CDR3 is TGTGCCAGCAGTTTTATAACCGGGACAGGGTTTTTTAGAGATGGCTACACCTTC. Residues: CASSFITGTGFFRDGYTF.

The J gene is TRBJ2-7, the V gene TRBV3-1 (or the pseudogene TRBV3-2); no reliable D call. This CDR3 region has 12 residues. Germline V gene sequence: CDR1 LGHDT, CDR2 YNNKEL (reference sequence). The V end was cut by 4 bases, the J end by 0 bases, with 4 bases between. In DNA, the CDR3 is TGTGCCAGCAGCCTTAACTCCTACGAGCAGTACTTC. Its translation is CASSLNSYEQYF.

The CDR3 coding sequence is TGCAGTGCTAGGTCGATTGAAGCTTTCTTT. Its translation: CSARSIEAFF. V usage is TRBV20-1 and J usage is TRBJ1-1, with unresolved D. Germline CDR1 reads DFQATT; CDR2 reads SNEGSKA (reference sequence). This CDR3 is built from 10 residues. V lost 3 bases and J lost 7, with 6 bases in between.

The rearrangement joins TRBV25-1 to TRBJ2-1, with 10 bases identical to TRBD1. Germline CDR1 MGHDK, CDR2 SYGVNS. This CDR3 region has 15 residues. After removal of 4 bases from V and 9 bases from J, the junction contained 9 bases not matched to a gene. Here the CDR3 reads CASSGRDRGLGEQFF. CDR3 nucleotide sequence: TGTGCCAGCAGTGGCCGGGACAGGGGATTGGGTGAGCAGTTCTTC.

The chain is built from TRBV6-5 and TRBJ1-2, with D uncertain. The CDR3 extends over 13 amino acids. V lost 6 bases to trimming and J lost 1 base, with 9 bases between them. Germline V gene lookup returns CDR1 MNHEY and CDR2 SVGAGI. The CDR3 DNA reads TGTGCCAGCAGGAAGACAAATAACTATGGCTACACCTTC. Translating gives CASRKTNNYGYTF.

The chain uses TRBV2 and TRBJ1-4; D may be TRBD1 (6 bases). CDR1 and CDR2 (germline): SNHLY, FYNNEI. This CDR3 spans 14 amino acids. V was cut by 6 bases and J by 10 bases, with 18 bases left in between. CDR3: CASSAEQGKVKLFF. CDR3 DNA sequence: TGTGCCAGCAGCGCGGAGCAGGGGAAGGTAAAACTGTTTTTT.